This TCR beta chain originates from a study of T-cell memory formation after mild COVID-19. Study in general: TCR clusters largely stayed donor specific.

A few counts support this clonotype. Its antigen is unidentified. After 5'RACE with constant-segment primers, TCR alpha and TCR beta cDNA libraries carrying sample barcodes and UMIs were obtained. TCRdb reprocessed the 5' RACE reads via MiXCR and lists one record per CDR3 protein. The sample holds 500,000 to 600,000 distinct CDR3 sequences, under 20% seen once. Study outcomes and limitations: Certain responding clones were present in pre-infection memory, suggesting participation of cross-reactive memory. Clones contracting day 15 to 85 were balanced CD4/CD8; later expanders leaned CD4+.

The CDR3 sequence is 17 residues long. The V segment lost 3 bases and the J segment 7 bases; nucleotides outside the gene matches: 14. The sequence derives from an adult woman who had mild COVID-19 (a few samples of this study predate the infection). Cell type and time point are not known. The chain has TRBV12-3 or TRBV12-4 and TRBJ2-4; 8 bases are a match to TRBD2. Material for sequencing was PBMCs or a T cell subset sorted from them (not recorded which). The CDR3 is CASSLGLAGGGVNIQYF. The DNA for the CDR3 is TGTGCCAGCAGTTTGGGTCTAGCGGGCGGTGGGGTTAACATTCAGTACTTC.